A selection of T cell receptor beta chains follows, all from one sample in a study of T cell repertoires in cytomegalovirus infection. One entry per CDR3 protein results from TCRdb running MiXCR on the reads. The repertoire holds about 97,000 distinct CDR3 sequences, with more than 15% as singletons. Sequences were obtained from PBMCs. The source of these receptors is a human donor in good health (CMV status not recorded). Some clones in this sample may be carry-over from other donors' samples. The CDR3 runs from the conserved cysteine through the conserved F or W. D genes are given only for firm matches. Expanded clones are given a class, and other clones once, few, many or no size at all.

J: TRBJ1-5
size: few
length: 14
V: TRBV6-2/TRBV6-3
D: -
DNA: TGTGCCAGCAGTTACGTGGTTCTCAATCAGCCCCAGCATTTT
CDR3: CASSYVVLNQPQHF

J: TRBJ2-5
size: -
length: 13
V: TRBV20-1
D: -
DNA: TGCAGTGCTAGAGAGGGTGGAAAAGAGACCCAGTACTTC
CDR3: CSAREGGKETQYF

J: TRBJ2-5
size: many
length: 11
V: TRBV6-5
D: -
DNA: TGTGCCGCGGGCCCTCTCGAGACCCAGTACTTC
CDR3: CAAGPLETQYF

J: TRBJ2-6
size: few
length: 15
V: TRBV15
D: -
DNA: TGTGCCACCAGCATTCAACAGGGCTGGGCCAACGTCCTGACTTTC
CDR3: CATSIQQGWANVLTF

J: TRBJ2-7
size: few
length: 13
V: TRBV7-2
D: -
DNA: TGTGCCAGCAGCTCGGACGTGGCGATTGAGCAGTACTTC
CDR3: CASSSDVAIEQYF

J: TRBJ2-2
size: once
length: 16
V: TRBV7-6
D: -
DNA: TGTGCCAGCACCTTTGGTGGGGGGCCGAGCACCGGGGTGCTGTTTTTT
CDR3: CASTFGGGPSTGVLFF

J: TRBJ1-4
size: -
length: 13
V: TRBV28
D: -
DNA: TGTGCCAGCAGCCCTGGACAGTTCGCAAAACTGTTTTTT
CDR3: CASSPGQFAKLFF

J: TRBJ2-6
size: many
length: 15
V: TRBV5-4
D: -
DNA: TGTGCCAGCAGCTTTCGAACAGTCGGGGCCAACGTCCTGACTTTC
CDR3: CASSFRTVGANVLTF

J: TRBJ2-7
size: -
length: 16
V: TRBV6-2/TRBV6-3
D: TRBD2
DNA: TGTGCCAGCACTCCCGGAATAGCGGGGGGGATCTACGAGCAGTACTTC
CDR3: CASTPGIAGGIYEQYF

J: TRBJ1-6
size: many
length: 15
V: TRBV7-2
D: -
DNA: TGTGCCAGCAGCCCCCTACAGGGCTGGGAATCACCCCTCCACTTT
CDR3: CASSPLQGWESPLHF

J: TRBJ2-1
size: -
length: 17
V: TRBV9
D: -
DNA: TGTGCCAGCAGCACGGACTACCCCGGGAGCTCCTACAATGAGCAGTTCTTC
CDR3: CASSTDYPGSSYNEQFF

J: TRBJ1-4
size: few
length: 15
V: TRBV6-6
D: TRBD1
DNA: TGTGCCAGCAGTTACTCGGGACAGGGGAATGAAAAACTGTTTTTT
CDR3: CASSYSGQGNEKLFF

J: TRBJ1-1
size: -
length: 12
V: TRBV29-1
D: -
DNA: TGCAGCGTAGGACAGCGGAACACTGAAGCTTTCTTT
CDR3: CSVGQRNTEAFF

J: TRBJ2-3
size: many
length: 11
V: TRBV11-2
D: -
DNA: TGTGCCAGCAGCTCTAGCGATACGCAGTATTTT
CDR3: CASSSSDTQYF

J: TRBJ2-2
size: -
length: 14
V: TRBV29-1
D: -
DNA: TGCAGCGTTGCCCGGTACAGGAACACCGGGGAGCTGTTTTTT
CDR3: CSVARYRNTGELFF

J: TRBJ1-2
size: -
length: 12
V: TRBV10-3
D: -
DNA: TGTGCCATCAGTGAGATGCAGTATGGCTACACCTTC
CDR3: CAISEMQYGYTF

J: TRBJ1-2
size: few
length: 14
V: TRBV10-3
D: -
DNA: TGTGCCATCAGTGAGTCGGGAGCTAACTATGGCTACACCTTC
CDR3: CAISESGANYGYTF

J: TRBJ1-2
size: many
length: 15
V: TRBV7-2
D: -
DNA: TGTGCCAGCAGCTTAGAGTATCCTCTGGGGTATGGCTACACCTTC
CDR3: CASSLEYPLGYGYTF

J: TRBJ2-7
size: -
length: 14
V: TRBV29-1
D: -
DNA: TGCAGCGTTGTACGGGCGGGGGCTTCCTACGAGCAGTACTTC
CDR3: CSVVRAGASYEQYF

J: TRBJ2-4
size: -
length: 16
V: TRBV5-4
D: TRBD1
DNA: TGTGCCAGCAGTTCCCAGGGGGTAGGGCCCAAAAACATTCAGTACTTC
CDR3: CASSSQGVGPKNIQYF

J: TRBJ1-1
size: few
length: 13
V: TRBV4-1
D: -
DNA: TGCGCCAGCAGCCAAGGGGGTCGAACTGAAGCTTTCTTT
CDR3: CASSQGGRTEAFF

J: TRBJ1-6
size: few
length: 15
V: TRBV27
D: -
DNA: TGTGCCAGCAGTTTACCCCCCGGCTATAATTCACCCCTCCACTTT
CDR3: CASSLPPGYNSPLHF

J: TRBJ2-1
size: many
length: 14
V: TRBV29-1
D: TRBD1
DNA: TGCAGCGTTACAGCCGGGACAGGGCACAATGAGCAGTTCTTC
CDR3: CSVTAGTGHNEQFF

J: TRBJ1-3
size: many
length: 13
V: TRBV7-2
D: -
DNA: TGTGCCAGCAGCTTAGGCCCAGATATCACCATATATTTT
CDR3: CASSLGPDITIYF

J: TRBJ1-4
size: many
length: 13
V: TRBV12-3/TRBV12-4
D: -
DNA: TGTGCCAGCAGTTTAGTCGGGGAAGAAAAACTGTTTTTT
CDR3: CASSLVGEEKLFF

J: TRBJ2-3
size: many
length: 15
V: TRBV7-8
D: -
DNA: TGTGCCAGCAGCTTAGGGAGGAGTCGGCGGCCTACGCAGTATTTT
CDR3: CASSLGRSRRPTQYF

J: TRBJ2-1
size: -
length: 14
V: TRBV5-1
D: -
DNA: TGCGCCAGCAGCTTGGGGACACTCGTCAATGAGCAGTTCTTC
CDR3: CASSLGTLVNEQFF

J: TRBJ2-2
size: -
length: 16
V: TRBV3-1
D: -
DNA: TGTGCCAGCAGCCCCCGGCGGGGCGGCCAGGGCGGGGAGCTGTTTTTT
CDR3: CASSPRRGGQGGELFF

J: TRBJ2-3
size: -
length: 14
V: TRBV4-2
D: -
DNA: TGTGCCAGCAGCCAAGTCACTGGATCAGATACGCAGTATTTT
CDR3: CASSQVTGSDTQYF

J: TRBJ2-3
size: few
length: 14
V: TRBV6-6
D: -
DNA: TGTGCCAGCAGTTACCCAGGGAGCGGAGATACGCAGTATTTT
CDR3: CASSYPGSGDTQYF

J: TRBJ1-2
size: -
length: 15
V: TRBV20-1
D: -
DNA: TGCAGTGCTAGACCCCCCAGGGCAGGGGCCGGAGGCTACACCTTC
CDR3: CSARPPRAGAGGYTF

J: TRBJ1-3
size: few
length: 15
V: TRBV20-1
D: TRBD1
DNA: TGCAGTGCTTCAGAGGGGGCCCTAGGGGGAAACACCATATATTTT
CDR3: CSASEGALGGNTIYF

J: TRBJ1-4
size: many
length: 13
V: TRBV5-1
D: -
DNA: TGCGCCAGCAGCCCAGGAGGGGACGAAAAACTGTTTTTT
CDR3: CASSPGGDEKLFF

J: TRBJ2-2
size: -
length: 16
V: TRBV5-5
D: -
DNA: TGTGCCAGCAGCCTCAGACAGGGAGGCAACACCGGGGAGCTGTTTTTT
CDR3: CASSLRQGGNTGELFF

J: TRBJ1-1
size: once
length: 16
V: TRBV7-6
D: -
DNA: TGTGCCAGTAGCCCAAAAATCGGGTCGTCGAACACTGAAGCTTTCTTT
CDR3: CASSPKIGSSNTEAFF

J: TRBJ2-1
size: -
length: 13
V: TRBV5-1
D: -
DNA: TGCGCCAGCAGCTTGGCACCCCTCATTGAGCAGTTCTTC
CDR3: CASSLAPLIEQFF

J: TRBJ2-6
size: few
length: 15
V: TRBV9
D: -
DNA: TGTGCCAGCAGCGTAATGGGCTCTGGGGCCAACGTCCTGACTTTC
CDR3: CASSVMGSGANVLTF

J: TRBJ2-7
size: few
length: 12
V: TRBV7-6
D: -
DNA: TGTGCCAGCAGCTTATCGTTCTACGAGCAGTACTTC
CDR3: CASSLSFYEQYF

J: TRBJ2-7
size: -
length: 11
V: TRBV29-1
D: -
DNA: TGCAGCGTTCATATCTCCTACGAGCAGTACTTC
CDR3: CSVHISYEQYF

J: TRBJ1-6
size: few
length: 14
V: TRBV20-1
D: TRBD1
DNA: TGCAGTGCTTTACCGGGACAGGGAAGCTCACCCCTCCACTTT
CDR3: CSALPGQGSSPLHF

J: TRBJ2-2
size: -
length: 18
V: TRBV4-2
D: TRBD2
DNA: TGTGCCAGCAGCCAAGATTTGAAGCGGGGGGTCAACACCGGGGAGCTGTTTTTT
CDR3: CASSQDLKRGVNTGELFF

J: TRBJ2-1
size: many
length: 14
V: TRBV7-2
D: TRBD2
DNA: TGTGCCAGCAGCGAACTAGCGGGGGGAAATGAGCAGTTCTTC
CDR3: CASSELAGGNEQFF

J: TRBJ2-1
size: -
length: 15
V: TRBV5-8
D: -
DNA: TGTGCCAGCAGCTCAGATCAGAGGGCGGACCATGAGCAGTTCTTC
CDR3: CASSSDQRADHEQFF

J: TRBJ1-1
size: -
length: 14
V: TRBV10-3
D: TRBD1
DNA: TGTGCCATCAGTGATACGACAGGGCGGACTGAAGCTTTCTTT
CDR3: CAISDTTGRTEAFF

J: TRBJ1-2
size: -
length: 14
V: TRBV20-1
D: -
DNA: TGCAGTGCTAGCTCATTCTTGACTAACTATGGCTACACCTTC
CDR3: CSASSFLTNYGYTF

J: TRBJ1-2
size: many
length: 14
V: TRBV12-3/TRBV12-4
D: -
DNA: TGTGCCAGCAGTGCGCAGGGCCTAACTTGGGGCTACACCTTC
CDR3: CASSAQGLTWGYTF

J: TRBJ1-5
size: -
length: 12
V: TRBV20-1
D: -
DNA: TGCAGTGCTCTCCGGACGGGCCAGCCCCAGCATTTT
CDR3: CSALRTGQPQHF

J: TRBJ2-7
size: many
length: 13
V: TRBV5-1
D: -
DNA: TGCGCCAGCAGCGCCACGGGCTCCTACGAGCAGTACTTC
CDR3: CASSATGSYEQYF

J: TRBJ1-2
size: many
length: 14
V: TRBV6-2/TRBV6-3
D: -
DNA: TGTGCCAGCAGTTACAGTCAGGTGCTCTATGGCTACACCTTC
CDR3: CASSYSQVLYGYTF

J: TRBJ2-5
size: many
length: 14
V: TRBV7-2
D: -
DNA: TGTGCCAGCAGACCACAGCATCCCCGGGAGACCCAGTACTTC
CDR3: CASRPQHPRETQYF

J: TRBJ2-5
size: many
length: 17
V: TRBV7-2
D: TRBD2
DNA: TGTGCCAGCAGCGCCGGGACTAGCGGGGGTCTCCAAGAGACCCAGTACTTC
CDR3: CASSAGTSGGLQETQYF

J: TRBJ2-2
size: -
length: 14
V: TRBV2
D: -
DNA: TGTGCCAGCAGTGAGCTGGTGAACACCGGGGAGCTGTTTTTT
CDR3: CASSELVNTGELFF

J: TRBJ1-3
size: many
length: 15
V: TRBV7-2
D: -
DNA: TGTGCCAGCAGCTTAGATCGGGCATCTGGAAACACCATATATTTT
CDR3: CASSLDRASGNTIYF

J: TRBJ2-4
size: many
length: 18
V: TRBV4-2
D: TRBD1
DNA: TGTGCCAGCAGCCCCCGGGACAGGGGGCCCCAAGCCAAAAACATTCAGTACTTC
CDR3: CASSPRDRGPQAKNIQYF

J: TRBJ2-7
size: many
length: 14
V: TRBV12-5
D: TRBD2
DNA: TGTGCTAGTGGCGTAGCGGGGACCTCCTACGAGCAGTACTTC
CDR3: CASGVAGTSYEQYF